One and the same sample provided the 18 T cell receptor beta chains below, sequenced in a study of cytomegalovirus exposure and HLA in healthy donors. The PCR had 60 Vbeta and 13 Jbeta primers. Generated by immunoSEQ multiplex PCR, the TCRdb table keeps only in-frame clones and is missing some. The sample shows approximately 120,000 clones, under 85% of them seen only once. The sample comprised PBMCs. The source is a man between 25 and 39 years old in good health and CMV-seronegative.

This chain joins TRBV5-4 and TRBJ1-1; 9 bases align to TRBD1. Unmatched junction bases numbered 17, after V lost 4 bases and J lost 10 bases. Germline V CDR1 and CDR2: SGHNT, YYREEE (reference sequence). The CDR3 covers 16 residues. The CDR3 sequence: CASSRFRDRDSFGAFF. The DNA for the CDR3 is TGTGCCAGCAGCCGATTCCGGGACAGGGACTCATTCGGAGCTTTCTTT.

The chain is built from TRBV6-5 and TRBJ2-2; possibly TRBD2 for D (6 bases). CDR1 MNHEY and CDR2 SVGAGI come from the germline V gene. The CDR3 sequence is 15 residues long. The V and J ends lost 5 bases and 1 base respectively, with 11 bases between them. In DNA form, the CDR3 reads TGTGCCAGCAGTCCCGGGGGTAGGAACACCGGGGAGCTGTTTTTT. This sequence encodes CASSPGGRNTGELFF.

V gene TRBV25-1 combines with J gene TRBJ2-7; 9 nucleotides line up with TRBD2. The V and J ends lost 3 bases and 0 bases, in that order; junction bases with no gene match: 3. Germline CDR1 and CDR2: MGHDK and SYGVNS. This CDR3 is built from 15 residues. The DNA of the CDR3 is TGTGCCAGCAGTGAGACTAGCGGATCCTCCTACGAGCAGTACTTC. It yields the protein CASSETSGSSYEQYF.

V and J are TRBV1 and TRBJ1-2. TRBV1 is assigned pseudogene status. The CDR3 spans 14 residues. CDR3 amino acids: CTSSQSDGDYGYTF. CDR3 DNA sequence: TGCACCAGCAGCCAGTCCGACGGAGACTATGGCTACACCTTC.

The genes are TRBV9 and TRBJ1-2; D is ambiguous. This CDR3 region has 13 residues. Trimming took off 0 bases at V and 8 bases at J, with 11 bases between the two ends. Germline values: CDR1 SGDLS, CDR2 YYNGEE. The CDR3 reads CASSVVETGGYTF. The CDR3 bases are TGTGCCAGCAGCGTAGTGGAAACGGGGGGCTACACCTTC.

This sequence joins TRBV6-6 and TRBJ2-1, with TRBD2 matching over 10 bases. CDR3 size: 16 residues. The germline V gene has CDR1 MNHNY and CDR2 SVGAGI (reference sequence). The trim removed 4 bases at V and 4 bases at J, leaving 7 bases unmatched. CDR3 region: CASSSSTSGTYNEQFF. The CDR3 DNA follows: TGTGCCAGCAGTTCCAGCACTAGCGGGACTTACAATGAGCAGTTCTTC.

This clone was recorded once. The V and J genes are TRBV30 and TRBJ2-3; maybe TRBD2 (7 bases). Per germline, CDR1 GTSNPN and CDR2 SVGIG (reference sequence). The CDR3 has 15 amino acids. V was clipped by 0 bases and J by 4 bases, with 14 bases between them. The CDR3 bases are TGTGCCTGGAGTGTACTAGGGGGGGGATCAGATACGCAGTATTTT. As protein: CAWSVLGGGSDTQYF.

The chain carries TRBV4-2 and TRBJ2-7, with TRBD2 matching 13 bases. CDR1 and CDR2 (germline): LGHNA, YNFKEQ. V shed 4 bases and J 0 bases; nucleotides not matched to a gene: 3. CDR3 length: 16 residues. CDR3 loop: CASSPGLAGSSYEQYF. CDR3 bases: TGTGCCAGCAGCCCGGGACTAGCGGGGTCCTCCTACGAGCAGTACTTC.

This clone was detected only a few times. J is TRBJ2-5 and V is TRBV27; 11 positions agree with TRBD2. The CDR3 contains 15 residues. Germline values: CDR1 MNHEY, CDR2 SMNVEV (reference sequence). Trimming at V came to 5 bases and at J to 4 bases, leaving 6 bases not matched to a gene. Here the CDR3 DNA reads TGTGCCAGCAGTATCGGACTAGCGGGTGTAGAGACCCAGTACTTC. It codes for CASSIGLAGVETQYF.

This chain uses TRBV2 with TRBJ1-1; D remains ambiguous. Germline V lookup: CDR1 SNHLY, CDR2 FYNNEI. Trimming removed 7 bases from V and 0 bases from J, with 9 bases in between. This CDR3 is 13 amino acids long. CDR3 coding DNA: TGTGCCAGCACCGAGGAATTGAACACTGAAGCTTTCTTT. Its translation: CASTEELNTEAFF.

The chain recombines TRBV5-1 with TRBJ2-3; TRBD2 matches at 9 bases. The CDR3 totals 17 residues. CDR1 is SGHRS and CDR2 is YFSETQ in the germline V gene. Trimming at V came to 4 bases and at J to 2 bases, leaving 11 bases not matched to a gene. CDR3: CASSLSGRGSLTDTQYF. The CDR3, as DNA: TGCGCCAGCAGCCTTAGCGGGAGAGGGTCCCTCACAGATACGCAGTATTTT. The full variable domain, with the rest looked up from reference TRBV5-1 and TRBJ2-3, is KAGVTQTPRYLIKTRGQQVTLSCSPISGHRSVSWYQQTPGQGLQFLFEYFSETQRNKGNFPGRFSGRQFSNSRSEMNVSTLELGDSALYLCASSLSGRGSLTDTQYFGPGTRLTVL.

The V gene is TRBV2, the J gene TRBJ2-2; D perhaps matches TRBD2 (5 bases). V shed 9 bases and J shed 5 bases, with 7 bases lying between them. The length of the CDR3 is 11 residues. Germline CDR1 reads SNHLY; CDR2 reads FYNNEI. The CDR3 DNA reads as TGTGCCAGGGGGAGAACCGGGGAGCTGTTTTTT. Translating gives CARGRTGELFF. Complete variable domain (other parts from reference TRBV2 and TRBJ2-2): EPEVTQTPSHQVTQMGQEVILRCVPISNHLYFYWYRQILGQKVEFLVSFYNNEISEKSEIFDDQFSVERPDGSNFTLKIRSTKLEDSAMYFCARGRTGELFFGEGSRLTVL.

The chain uses TRBV30 and TRBJ2-1, with D perhaps TRBD1 (5 bases). CDR1 and CDR2 (germline): GTSNPN, SVGIG (reference sequence). The CDR3 loop spans 16 amino acids. V lost 0 bases, J lost 2 bases, and 14 bases lay in between. CDR3 sequence reads: CAWSVLAGHTYNEQFF. CDR3 sequence (DNA): TGTGCCTGGAGTGTACTTGCAGGGCATACCTACAATGAGCAGTTCTTC.

The chain links TRBV4-2 to TRBJ2-1; D uncertain. The CDR3 is made up of 18 amino acids. Germline V gene lookup returns CDR1 LGHNA and CDR2 YNFKEQ. Trimming shortened V by 0 bases and J by 3 bases, and 18 bases separated the two germline ends. CDR3 protein: CASSQDNILWQDYNEQFF. The CDR3 DNA follows: TGTGCCAGCAGCCAAGATAACATACTCTGGCAGGACTACAATGAGCAGTTCTTC.

V and J are TRBV5-4 and TRBJ2-7; D may be TRBD1 (6 bases). This CDR3 is built from 13 residues. Looked up from germline, CDR1 is SGHNT and CDR2 is YYREEE (reference sequence). Between the trimmed V and J ends, which lost 4 bases and 4 bases, there was a span of 12 bases. The CDR3 sequence: CASSPTDRYEQYF. The CDR3 DNA reads as TGTGCCAGCAGCCCCACTGACAGGTACGAGCAGTACTTC.

The chain couples TRBV11-2 to TRBJ2-3; maybe TRBD1 (6 bases). V lost 5 bases and J lost 1, with 25 bases in between. This CDR3 region has 19 residues. Germline V CDR1 and CDR2: SGHAT, FQNNGV. In DNA, the CDR3 is TGTGCCAGCAGCGTAGCAACAGGGCCCAGGGGCGTGGGCACAGATACGCAGTATTTT. Protein sequence: CASSVATGPRGVGTDTQYF.

This rearrangement joins TRBV7-2 to TRBJ2-3, with TRBD2 matching 7 bases. Trimming removed 3 bases from V and 12 bases from J; junction bases left unmatched: 3. This CDR3 is built from 11 residues. Per the germline V gene, CDR1 is SGHTA and CDR2 is FQGNSA. The chain's CDR3 is CASSLGRGQYF. CDR3 DNA sequence: TGTGCCAGCAGCTTGGGGAGGGGTCAGTATTTT. Using reference TRBV7-2 and TRBJ2-3 for the parts outside the CDR3, the full variable domain is GAGVSQSPSNKVTEKGKDVELRCDPISGHTALYWYRQSLGQGLEFLIYFQGNSAPDKSGLPSDRFSAERTGGSVSTLTIQRTQQEDSAVYLCASSLGRGQYFGPGTRLTVL.

This chain joins TRBV4-3 and TRBJ2-2, with D maybe TRBD1 (6 bases). The CDR3 runs 16 residues. V lost 4 bases and J 0 bases, leaving 12 bases between the germline ends. Per germline, CDR1 LGHNA and CDR2 YSLEER. CDR3 in amino acids: CASSPQGRANTGELFF. CDR3 in DNA: TGCGCCAGCAGCCCTCAGGGGCGGGCGAACACCGGGGAGCTGTTTTTT.